The text below deals with one TCR beta chain. This sample is drawn from a study of blood T cell repertoires in COVID-19. The CDR3 length is 16 residues. V shed 6 bases, J shed 1 base, and the junction held 8 bases outside the gene matches. Per germline, CDR1 LNHDA and CDR2 SQIVND (reference sequence). TCRdb's copy holds only in-frame clones and misses some; the assay was immunoSEQ multiplex PCR. The table includes 200,000 to 300,000 clones, over 80% detected once. Sequenced material: peripheral blood. This TCR was sampled from a man aged 40-50 years with acute or convalescent COVID-19. This sequence joins TRBV19 and TRBJ2-3; TRBD1 matches 9 bases. CDR3 protein: CASRPIRTGGTDTQYF. In DNA, the CDR3 is TGTGCCAGTAGGCCGATCCGGACAGGGGGCACAGATACGCAGTATTTT.